Listed here are 19 T cell receptor beta chains from one sample, sequenced in a study of tumor-infiltrating lymphocytes in oesophageal squamous cell carcinoma. TCRdb recomputed calls from the PCR reads with MiXCR, one row per CDR3 protein. The sample lists roughly 20,000 distinct CDR3 sequences; about 34% were seen once. Sequencing was performed on esophageal tumor tissue. These receptors came from a male donor with esophageal squamous cell carcinoma.

This chain uses TRBV7-2 with TRBJ2-3; D might be TRBD1 (6 bases). Deletions cut 5 bases from V and 4 bases from J, with 7 bases between. Germline V gives CDR1 SGHTA, CDR2 FQGNSA. This CDR3 has 12 residues. The CDR3 nucleotides are TGTGCCAGCAGCCCAGGGGCAGATACGCAGTATTTT. Its translation is CASSPGADTQYF.

A note on this clonotype: One junction end does not reproduce the germline sequence, and a read error may be involved. The chain uses TRBV27 and TRBJ2-3; 8 bases map to TRBD1. This CDR3 has 15 residues. Germline V gene lookup returns CDR1 MNHEY and CDR2 SMNVEV (reference sequence). The chain's CDR3 is CASSPVGEGTGTQYF. In DNA form, the CDR3 reads TGTGCCAGCAGTCCCGTGGGAGAGGGGACAGGTACGCAGTATTTT.

Regarding this clonotype: The final CDR3 position lacks the conserved phenylalanine or tryptophan, pointing to a likely read error. No DNA is shown, since the ends of the CDR3 on it are uncertain; the CDR3 is the one TCRdb lists. The chain combines TRBV7-9 with TRBJ2-5; TRBD1, the D gene given by the table, was not confirmed from the DNA. Per the germline V gene, CDR1 is SEHNR and CDR2 is FQNEAQ (reference sequence). The CDR3 region is 14 residues in length, termini included. The CDR3 sequence is CASSSTGYGYTFGS.

This clonotype was recorded many times. This sequence joins TRBV5-5 and TRBJ1-1, with D possibly TRBD1 on 6 matching bases. This CDR3 is 17 amino acids long. Germline loops: CDR1 SGHKS, CDR2 YYEKEE (reference sequence). V shed 2 bases and J shed 0 bases, with 17 bases lying between them. The CDR3 loop is CASSFSLMRGLNTEAFF. CDR3 sequence (DNA): TGTGCCAGCAGCTTTTCTCTCATGCGGGGGCTGAACACTGAAGCTTTCTTT.

About this clonotype: A read error is likely, as this CDR3 ends without the conserved phenylalanine or tryptophan. It is unclear where the CDR3 begins or ends on the DNA, so no DNA is shown, and the CDR3 is as TCRdb lists it. The genes are TRBV28 and TRBJ2-6; the table calls TRBD1, which could not be checked here. In germline, CDR1 is MDHEN, CDR2 SYDVKM. Ends included, the CDR3 has 17 residues. The CDR3 spells CASSSGTGDNSPLHFGA.

A word on this clonotype: Being one base from a much bigger clone, this may be a read error. The rearrangement uses TRBV5-1 and TRBJ2-1; D gene ambiguous. The end of the DNA aligns better with TRBJ2-7, so the J call may be wrong. CDR1 is SGHRS, CDR2 YFSETQ, per germline. This CDR3 has 15 amino acids. The CDR3 sequence: CASSFSRSSYNEQYF. CDR3 bases: TGCGCCAGCAGCTTTAGCCGGAGCTCCTACAATGAGCAGTACTTC.

In the case of this clonotype: Its ends do not fully match the called genes, so a read error is possible. The chain links TRBV7-7 to TRBJ2-5; D not resolved. This CDR3 region has 13 residues. The germline V gene encodes CDR1 SSHAT and CDR2 FNYEAQ (reference sequence). CDR3 bases: TGTGCTAGCAGCACCCGAACAGAAGAGACCCAGTACTTC. Translated, it gives CASSTRTEETQYF.

This clonotype was counted ten times or more. The J gene is TRBJ1-3, the V gene TRBV6-1, with 7 nucleotides matching TRBD1. CDR3 length: 16 amino acids. The germline gives CDR1 MNHNS, CDR2 SASEGT. V shed 5 bases, J shed 0 bases, and the junction held 7 bases outside the gene matches. CDR3 sequence: CASSWDSATSGNTIYF. In DNA, the CDR3 is TGTGCCAGCAGTTGGGACAGTGCTACCTCTGGAAACACCATATATTTT.

In its sample, this clonotype was seen many times. The chain uses TRBV7-9 and TRBJ2-5; tentatively, D is TRBD1 (6 bases). The CDR3 extends over 17 amino acids. The V gene's germline CDR1 is SEHNR and CDR2 FQNEAQ (reference sequence). V shed 0 bases and J shed 2 bases, with 16 bases lying between them. This CDR3 reads CASSLATGRYGQETQYF. The CDR3 DNA follows: TGTGCCAGCAGCTTAGCGACAGGTCGTTATGGGCAAGAGACCCAGTACTTC.

This clonotype was counted between two and nine times. V usage is TRBV20-1 and J usage is TRBJ2-1; 8 bases agree with TRBD2. The J call could be wrong; TRBJ2-7 is a better fit for the DNA end. In germline, CDR1 is DFQATT, CDR2 SNEGSKA (reference sequence). The CDR3 runs to 16 residues. This CDR3 is CSARDPESGRLSEQYF. The CDR3 nucleotides read TGCAGTGCTAGAGATCCGGAAAGCGGGAGATTATCCGAGCAGTACTTC.

A note on this clonotype: The missing conserved phenylalanine or tryptophan at the end of this CDR3 makes a read error likely. The DNA is left out, because the CDR3 cannot be placed on it with certainty; the CDR3 is given as TCRdb lists it. V is TRBV7-9 and J is TRBJ2-4; the table's D call of TRBD2 was not tested on the DNA. Germline V gives CDR1 SEHNR, CDR2 FQNEAQ (reference sequence). The CDR3 spans 18 amino acids, including both terminal residues. The CDR3 sequence is CASSLEYKAGANVLTFGN.

The V gene is TRBV2, the J gene TRBJ2-6, with TRBD1 matching over 10 bases. Per the germline V gene, CDR1 is SNHLY and CDR2 is FYNNEI. CDR3 length: 17 amino acids. Unmatched junction bases numbered 5, after V lost 2 bases and J lost 4 bases. CDR3 nucleotide sequence: TGTGCCAGCAGTGAACGGACAGGGGGGGCGGGGGCCAACGTCCTGACTTTC. Its translation: CASSERTGGAGANVLTF. Variable domain in full (rest from reference TRBV2 and TRBJ2-6): EPEVTQTPSHQVTQMGQEVILRCVPISNHLYFYWYRQILGQKVEFLVSFYNNEISEKSEIFDDQFSVERPDGSNFTLKIRSTKLEDSAMYFCASSERTGGAGANVLTFGAGSRLTVL.

As to this clonotype: A junction end diverges from the germline sequence, so it may reflect a read error. The chain is built from TRBV7-7 and TRBJ2-1; 12 bases line up with TRBD2. Near its end, the DNA agrees better with TRBJ2-7, so the J call may be wrong. This CDR3 spans 16 amino acids. CDR1 SSHAT and CDR2 FNYEAQ come from the germline V gene (reference sequence). Written as DNA, the CDR3 is TGTGCTAGCAGCTATTCTAGCGGGAGGGCATCCTACGAGCAGTACTTC. Translating gives CASSYSSGRASYEQYF.

This clonotype was detected many times. This sequence joins TRBV11-2 and TRBJ2-7; D gene unclear. There are 14 residues in the CDR3. Trimming took off 4 bases at V and 3 bases at J, with 13 bases between the two ends. Germline V lookup: CDR1 SGHAT, CDR2 FQNNGV. This chain's CDR3 is CASSSIDWDYEQYF. The DNA of the CDR3 is TGTGCCAGCAGCTCGATAGACTGGGACTACGAGCAGTACTTC. The complete variable domain, with remaining parts taken from reference TRBV11-2 and TRBJ2-7, reads EAGVAQSPRYKIIEKRQSVAFWCNPISGHATLYWYQQILGQGPKLLIQFQNNGVVDDSQLPKDRFSAERLKGVDSTLKIQPAKLEDSAVYLCASSSIDWDYEQYFGPGTRLTVT.

The CDR3 is CASSAPPGLAGDTQYF. In DNA form, the CDR3 reads TGTGCCAGCAGCGCCCCACCGGGACTAGCGGGAGATACGCAGTATTTT. The V and J genes are TRBV7-9 and TRBJ1-4; 12 bases are shared with TRBD2. With the DNA end fitting TRBJ2-3 better, the J assignment may be wrong. CDR3 length equals 16 residues. The germline V gene has CDR1 SEHNR and CDR2 FQNEAQ (reference sequence).

The V and J genes are TRBV7-2 and TRBJ2-5; D not resolved. The J call may be in error: the DNA end matches TRBJ2-1 better. The CDR3 sequence is 13 residues long. Germline V gene data show CDR1 as SGHTA and CDR2 as FQGNSA. The CDR3 bases are TGTGCCAGCAGCTTAGACCAGATGGGTGAGCAGTTCTTC. It encodes CASSLDQMGEQFF.

With respect to this clonotype: One end of the junction is discordant with germline, which a read error may explain. The chain couples TRBV24-1 to TRBJ2-1, with 9 bases matching TRBD2. Germline V gene sequence: CDR1 KGHDR, CDR2 SFDVKD. The CDR3 consists of 13 residues. CDR3 loop: CATSDPTSGNLVF. The DNA for the CDR3 is TGTGCCACCAGTGACCCGACTAGCGGTAATTTGGTCTTC.

This clonotype is medium-sized in the sample. This chain links TRBV7-6 with TRBJ1-2, with 7 bases aligning to TRBD1. Looked up from germline, CDR1 is SGHVS and CDR2 is FNYEAQ. J was trimmed by 0 bases and V by 5 bases; bases with no gene match: 15. The CDR3 consists of 18 residues. CDR3 DNA: TGTGCCAGCAGCCTAACGGGCTTGTCCGGGACAGCTAACTATGGCTACACCTTC. Its protein product is CASSLTGLSGTANYGYTF.

Notes on this clonotype: This may stem from a read error, because a much larger clone lies one nucleotide away. The V call is TRBV28, the J call TRBJ2-7, with D unclear. The DNA matches TRBJ2-1 better at its end, which makes the J call doubtful. CDR3 length: 15 residues. Germline loops: CDR1 MDHEN, CDR2 SYDVKM. The CDR3 coding sequence is TGTGCCAGCAGTTTACGGGCACCGACAAGCTACGAGCAGTTCTTC. It specifies CASSLRAPTSYEQFF.